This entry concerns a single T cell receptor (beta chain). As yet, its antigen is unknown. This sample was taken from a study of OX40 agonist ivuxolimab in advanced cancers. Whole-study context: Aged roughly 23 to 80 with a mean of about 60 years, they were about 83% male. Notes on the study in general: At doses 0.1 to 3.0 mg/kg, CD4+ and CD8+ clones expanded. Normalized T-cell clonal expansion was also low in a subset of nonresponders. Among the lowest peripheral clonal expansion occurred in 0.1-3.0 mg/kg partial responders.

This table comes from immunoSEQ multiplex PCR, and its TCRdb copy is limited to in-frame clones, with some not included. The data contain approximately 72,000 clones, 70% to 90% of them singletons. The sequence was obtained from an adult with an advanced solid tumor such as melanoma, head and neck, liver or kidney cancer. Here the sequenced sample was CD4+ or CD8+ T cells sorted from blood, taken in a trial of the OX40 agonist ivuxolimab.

The CDR3 spells CASSRRGENTEAFF. CDR3 nucleotides: TGTGCCAGCAGCCGGCGGGGAGAGAACACTGAAGCTTTCTTT. The chain has TRBV7-9 and TRBJ1-1, with D hard to call. Trimming left V 5 bases short and J 1 base short, with 11 bases between. This CDR3 is built from 14 residues. CDR1 and CDR2 from the germline V gene are SEHNR and FQNEAQ (reference sequence). Drawing the rest from reference TRBV7-9 and TRBJ1-1, the complete variable domain is DTGVSQNPRHKITKRGQNVTFRCDPISEHNRLYWYRQTLGQGPEFLTYFQNEAQLEKSRLLSDRFSAERPKGSFSTLEIQRTEQGDSAMYLCASSRRGENTEAFFGQGTRLTVV.